This TCR beta chain is drawn from a study of blood T cell repertoires in COVID-19. Study summary: In each case, the material was cDNA or gDNA derived from T cells, B-cell-depleted T cells, or PBMCs.

Germline values: CDR1 DFQATT, CDR2 SNEGSKA (reference sequence). This CDR3 comprises 14 residues. V lost 3 bases, J lost 0 bases, and 9 bases lay in between. This clone was seen a handful of times. The data were produced by immunoSEQ multiplex PCR, yet TCRdb's version contains in-frame clones alone and is incomplete. The sample has roughly 150,000 clones; 90% are singletons. Sequencing was done on a sample of peripheral blood. V and J are TRBV20-1 and TRBJ1-5; D is uncertain. This TCR came from a man between 60 and 75 years old with active or convalescent COVID-19. CDR3 DNA: TGCAGTGCTAGTGGCGAGAATAGCAATCAGCCCCAGCATTTT. It specifies CSASGENSNQPQHF.